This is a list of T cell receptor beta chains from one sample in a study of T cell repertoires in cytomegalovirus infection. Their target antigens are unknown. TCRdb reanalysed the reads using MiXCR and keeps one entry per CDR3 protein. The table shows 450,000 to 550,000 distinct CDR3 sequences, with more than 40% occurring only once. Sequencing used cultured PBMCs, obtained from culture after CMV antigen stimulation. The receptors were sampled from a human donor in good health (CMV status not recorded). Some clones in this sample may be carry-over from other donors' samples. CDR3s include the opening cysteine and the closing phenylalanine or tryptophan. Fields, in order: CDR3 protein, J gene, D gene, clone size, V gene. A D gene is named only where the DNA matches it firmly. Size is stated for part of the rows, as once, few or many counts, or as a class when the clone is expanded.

CDR3: CAIRRDRQETQYF
J: TRBJ2-5
D: TRBD1
size: .
V: TRBV10-3

CDR3: CASATSGREETQYF
J: TRBJ2-5
D: TRBD2
size: .
V: TRBV19

CDR3: CASSPASGGGYEQYF
J: TRBJ2-7
D: TRBD2
size: .
V: TRBV7-9

CDR3: CSVRRSSGNTIYF
J: TRBJ1-3
D: .
size: .
V: TRBV29-1

CDR3: CASTPLSGPHEQYF
J: TRBJ2-7
D: .
size: .
V: TRBV5-5

CDR3: CASSAAGITQYF
J: TRBJ2-3
D: .
size: few
V: TRBV2

CDR3: CASSSPALGHNEQFF
J: TRBJ2-1
D: .
size: few
V: TRBV7-9

CDR3: CASNLGTMGKLFF
J: TRBJ1-4
D: .
size: .
V: TRBV12-3/TRBV12-4

CDR3: CAIRSFSGNTIYF
J: TRBJ1-3
D: .
size: .
V: TRBV10-3

CDR3: CASSRGRADNEQFF
J: TRBJ2-1
D: .
size: few
V: TRBV7-2

CDR3: CASTGTESWGEKLFF
J: TRBJ1-4
D: TRBD1
size: .
V: TRBV2

CDR3: CASSSLGFGELFF
J: TRBJ2-2
D: .
size: .
V: TRBV7-2

CDR3: CASSLGPSSYEQYF
J: TRBJ2-7
D: .
size: many
V: TRBV7-2

CDR3: CASGPVLGTDTQYF
J: TRBJ2-3
D: .
size: .
V: TRBV6-2/TRBV6-3

CDR3: CASSASTSPQYF
J: TRBJ2-5
D: TRBD2
size: few
V: TRBV7-2

CDR3: CASSLWGTGELLF
J: TRBJ2-2
D: .
size: .
V: TRBV5-3

CDR3: CASSLWAGTENQPQHF
J: TRBJ1-5
D: TRBD1
size: few
V: TRBV28

CDR3: CASSYSLAGDYEQYF
J: TRBJ2-7
D: TRBD2
size: few
V: TRBV6-5

CDR3: CASSLGLAGSGDQPQHF
J: TRBJ1-5
D: .
size: few
V: TRBV12-3/TRBV12-4

CDR3: CASSFGTPTYNEQFF
J: TRBJ2-1
D: .
size: few
V: TRBV7-2